These 14 T cell receptor beta chains were all obtained from the same sample, sequenced in a study of shared clonotypes between healthy human individuals. As defined, naive CD8 cells were CD45RO-negative and positively selected for CCR7, with terminally differentiated effector memory CD45RA+ cells excluded. Profiling relied on immunoSEQ multiplex PCR, and the TCRdb table lists in-frame clones only, not all of them. The sample has 1.5 million to 2.5 million clones, 85% to 95% seen once. The specimen sequenced was naive CD8+ T cells sorted from blood. All receptors derive from a man younger than 30 in good health.

In this sample, this clone turned up once. V gene TRBV4-3 combines with J gene TRBJ2-7; D is unclear. This CDR3 spans 14 amino acids. The V gene's germline CDR1 is LGHNA and CDR2 YSLEER. With 0 bases removed from V and 5 bases from J, the gap between germline ends came to 11 bases. The CDR3 DNA sequence: TGCGCCAGCAGCCAAGATTCCGGGTCAAACGAGCAGTACTTC. Its protein product is CASSQDSGSNEQYF.

This chain joins TRBV7-9 and TRBJ2-5, with D hard to call. Germline lookup yields CDR1 SEHNR and CDR2 FQNEAQ (reference sequence). Trimming cost V 5 bases and J 3 bases, with 10 bases left between them. The CDR3 covers 13 residues. The CDR3 DNA reads TGTGCCAGCAGCGGCCGAAAGGAAGAGACCCAGTACTTC. As protein: CASSGRKEETQYF.

In the case of this clone: The final CDR3 position lacks the conserved phenylalanine or tryptophan, pointing to a likely read error. The chain uses TRBV7-2 and TRBJ2-7; TRBD1 matches 9 bases. The length of the CDR3 is 13 residues. CDR1 is SGHTA and CDR2 is FQGNSA in the germline V gene. With 5 bases clipped from V and 4 bases from J, the junction kept 3 bases outside the gene matches. CDR3 region: CASSDGQGYEQYL. The CDR3 coding sequence is TGTGCCAGCAGCGATGGACAGGGGTACGAGCAGTACCTC.

About this clone: The sample carries other DNA sequences with the same CDR3. The genes are TRBV27 and TRBJ2-7; TRBD1 is a possible D gene (6 bases). Trimming cost V 5 bases and J 1 base, with 12 bases left between them. Germline lookup yields CDR1 MNHEY and CDR2 SMNVEV (reference sequence). The CDR3 extends over 14 amino acids. CDR3 amino acids: CASSLAGDSYEQYF. CDR3 coding DNA: TGTGCCAGCAGTCTGGCAGGGGATTCCTACGAGCAGTACTTC.

The chain joins TRBV9 to TRBJ2-3, with 16 bases fitting TRBD2. CDR1 is SGDLS, CDR2 YYNGEE, per germline. The CDR3 runs to 15 residues. V trimming: 6 bases; J trimming: 6 bases; junction bases outside the gene matches: 4. CDR3 residues: CASTGTSGGADTQYF. The CDR3 nucleotides read TGTGCCAGCACGGGGACTAGCGGGGGGGCGGATACGCAGTATTTT.

Comment on this clone: The sample holds other DNA sequences that translate to the same CDR3. The CDR3 DNA sequence: TGTGCCAGCGGGGGGGGTTCCTACGAGCAGTACTTC. The encoded protein is CASGGGSYEQYF. The rearrangement uses TRBV27 and TRBJ2-7, with 7 nucleotides matching TRBD2. The V gene's germline CDR1 is MNHEY and CDR2 SMNVEV (reference sequence). The J segment lost 1 base and the V segment lost 8 bases, leaving 2 bases of the junction unmatched. This CDR3 is 12 amino acids long.

V is TRBV18 and J is TRBJ2-7, with TRBD1 identical over 10 bases. The ends lost 8 bases at V and 4 bases at J; junction bases unmatched: 8. Germline V gives CDR1 KGHSH, CDR2 LQKENI. This CDR3 region has 14 residues. The CDR3 region is CASATGGGRYEQYF. CDR3 sequence (DNA): TGTGCCAGCGCGACAGGGGGCGGTAGGTACGAGCAGTACTTC.

This chain uses TRBV12-1 with TRBJ2-7; TRBD2, the table's D call, was not compared with the DNA. TRBV12-1 corresponds to a pseudogene. There are 16 residues in the CDR3. CDR3 bases: TGTGCCGCAAGCGGGAGGCCATCGGTTTCCTCCTACGAGCAGTACTTC. Its translation: CAASGRPSVSSYEQYF.

The J gene is TRBJ2-7, the V gene TRBV27; D not certain. CDR3 length equals 14 residues. Trimming took off 1 base at V and 6 bases at J, with 13 bases between the two ends. The germline gives CDR1 MNHEY, CDR2 SMNVEV (reference sequence). The DNA of the CDR3 is TGTGCCAGCAGTTTATGGGGATTCCGCTCCGAGCAGTACTTC. It specifies CASSLWGFRSEQYF.

V usage is TRBV18 and J usage is TRBJ2-3; 9 bases map to TRBD2. The CDR3 spans 18 residues. The V and J ends lost 6 bases and 3 bases, in that order; junction bases with no gene match: 16. Germline V gene sequence: CDR1 KGHSH, CDR2 LQKENI. The CDR3, as DNA: TGTGCCAGCTCGCCTGAGGACGAGGGACTAGCTGGGACAGATACGCAGTATTTT. It is translated as CASSPEDEGLAGTDTQYF. Full variable domain (missing parts from reference TRBV18 and TRBJ2-3): NAGVMQNPRHLVRRRGQEARLRCSPMKGHSHVYWYRQLPEEGLKFMVYLQKENIIDESGMPKERFSAEFPKEGPSILRIQQVVRGDSAAYFCASSPEDEGLAGTDTQYFGPGTRLTVL.

The chain employs TRBV4-1 and TRBJ1-2; D is unresolved. This CDR3 region has 15 residues. The V end was cut by 3 bases, the J end by 4 bases, with 15 bases between. Per germline, CDR1 MGHRA and CDR2 YSYEKL. The CDR3 coding sequence is TGCGCCAGCAGCCATACCGGACTGGCTGGCTATGGCTACACCTTC. Amino acids: CASSHTGLAGYGYTF.

V usage is TRBV10-1 and J usage is TRBJ2-7, with a tentative D call TRBD1 (6 bases). Trimming stripped 5 bases from V and 4 bases from J, with 18 bases between. The length of the CDR3 is 15 residues. Germline CDR1 is WNHNN and CDR2 is SYGVQD (reference sequence). The CDR3 spells CASSSRDTGFYEQYF. The DNA for the CDR3 is TGCGCCAGCAGTTCCCGGGACACCGGATTTTACGAGCAGTACTTC.

The chain links TRBV5-1 to TRBJ1-1; 8 positions match TRBD1. Germline loops: CDR1 SGHRS, CDR2 YFSETQ. V was clipped by 4 bases and J by 3 bases; unmatched bases: 5. This CDR3 comprises 14 residues. CDR3 in amino acids: CASSTGQGYTEAFF. CDR3 DNA: TGCGCCAGCAGCACTGGACAGGGCTACACTGAAGCTTTCTTT.

This chain links TRBV28 with TRBJ2-2; TRBD2 matches 10 bases. Unmatched junction bases numbered 13, after V lost 8 bases and J lost 4 bases. Germline CDR1 is MDHEN and CDR2 is SYDVKM. This CDR3 is 17 amino acids long. DNA for the CDR3: TGTGCCAGCGTGCAAACTAGCGGGGTGGGCGCCACCGGGGAGCTGTTTTTT. Translation: CASVQTSGVGATGELFF.